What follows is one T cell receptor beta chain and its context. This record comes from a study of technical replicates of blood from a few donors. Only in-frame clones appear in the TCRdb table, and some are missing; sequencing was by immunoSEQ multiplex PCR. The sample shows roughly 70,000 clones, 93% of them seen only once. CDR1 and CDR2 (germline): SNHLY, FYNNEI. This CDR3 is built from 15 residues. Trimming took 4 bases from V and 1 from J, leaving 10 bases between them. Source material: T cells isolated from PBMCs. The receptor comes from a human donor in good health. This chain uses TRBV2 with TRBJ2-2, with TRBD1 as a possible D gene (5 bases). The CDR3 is CASSVQGRNTGELFF. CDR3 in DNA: TGTGCCAGCAGTGTCCAGGGTAGGAACACCGGGGAGCTGTTTTTT.